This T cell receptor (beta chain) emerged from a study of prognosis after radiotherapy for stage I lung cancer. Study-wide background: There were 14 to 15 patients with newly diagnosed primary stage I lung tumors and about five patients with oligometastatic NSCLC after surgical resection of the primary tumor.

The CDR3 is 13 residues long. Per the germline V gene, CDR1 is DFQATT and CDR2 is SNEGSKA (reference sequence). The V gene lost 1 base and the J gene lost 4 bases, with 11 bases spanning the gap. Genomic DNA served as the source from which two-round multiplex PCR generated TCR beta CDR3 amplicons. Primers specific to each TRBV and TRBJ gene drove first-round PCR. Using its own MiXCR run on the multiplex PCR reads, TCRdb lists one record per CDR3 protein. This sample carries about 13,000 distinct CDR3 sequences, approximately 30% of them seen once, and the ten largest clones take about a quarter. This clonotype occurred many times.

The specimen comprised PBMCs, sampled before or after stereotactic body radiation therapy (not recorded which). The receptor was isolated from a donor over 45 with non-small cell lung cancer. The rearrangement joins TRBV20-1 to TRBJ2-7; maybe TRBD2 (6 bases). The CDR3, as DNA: TGCAGTGCTAGAGTGCCCGGGACTTACGAGCAGTACTTC. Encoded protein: CSARVPGTYEQYF.